These 21 T cell receptor beta chains were sequenced from one sample in a study of monozygotic twins with inflammatory bowel disease. TCRdb reprocessed the 5' RACE reads; each CDR3 protein has one entry and no DNA is given. This sample contains around 450,000 distinct CDR3 sequences. Sequenced material: blood. These receptors all stem from a human donor with ulcerative colitis or Crohn's disease, or a healthy co-twin of an affected twin (not recorded which).

The chain carries TRBV4-1 and TRBJ2-7; TCRdb's D call of TRBD2 is untestable without DNA. The CDR3 totals 14 residues. Looked up from germline, CDR1 is MGHRA and CDR2 is YSYEKL. CDR3 sequence reads: CASSSPALGPEQYF.

The V gene is TRBV5-6, the J gene TRBJ2-3; the TCRdb D gene call, TRBD1, has no DNA to confirm it. The CDR3 has 14 amino acids. Looked up from germline, CDR1 is SGHDT and CDR2 is YYEEEE. The CDR3 spells CASSSGRTGGFKYF.

This rearrangement joins TRBV20-1 to TRBJ2-1; as DNA is missing, the TRBD2 call by TCRdb cannot be tested. The germline V gene has CDR1 DFQATT and CDR2 SNEGSKA (reference sequence). This CDR3 contains 17 residues. The CDR3 sequence is CSARTSEGGLPYNEQFF.

The chain joins TRBV6-5 to TRBJ1-4; TCRdb reports TRBD1, a call that lacks DNA to check it against. Per germline, CDR1 MNHEY and CDR2 SVGAGI. The CDR3 is 15 amino acids. The CDR3: CASSYLTGSNEKLFF.

The chain carries TRBV18 and TRBJ2-1; TCRdb's D call, TRBD2, is unchecked because there is no DNA. There are 14 residues in the CDR3. The germline V gene has CDR1 KGHSH and CDR2 LQKENI. This CDR3 reads CASSPTSANNEQFF.

This chain connects TRBV7-2 to TRBJ2-1. Germline V gene data show CDR1 as SGHTA and CDR2 as FQGNSA. The length of the CDR3 is 14 residues. CDR3 sequence reads: CASSPDRLWNEQFF.

The chain employs TRBV2 and TRBJ2-1; the TCRdb D gene call, TRBD2, has no DNA to confirm it. This CDR3 comprises 20 residues. Germline-derived CDR1 and CDR2 are SNHLY and FYNNEI. The CDR3 spells CASSEAGLAGGLLSYNEQFF. The whole variable domain, filled in from reference TRBV2 and TRBJ2-1, reads EPEVTQTPSHQVTQMGQEVILRCVPISNHLYFYWYRQILGQKVEFLVSFYNNEISEKSEIFDDQFSVERPDGSNFTLKIRSTKLEDSAMYFCASSEAGLAGGLLSYNEQFFGPGTRLTVL.

This rearrangement joins TRBV5-8 to TRBJ1-1. CDR3 size: 14 residues. CDR1 and CDR2 from the germline V gene are SGHTS and YDEGEE. CDR3 amino acids: CASSRDTPNTEAFF.

The chain couples TRBV12-3 or TRBV12-4 to TRBJ2-5. This CDR3 is built from 14 residues. The CDR3 is CASSLGDIQETQYF.

The rearrangement uses TRBV20-1 and TRBJ2-3; the TCRdb D gene call, TRBD1, has no DNA to confirm it. This CDR3 has 18 amino acids. Looked up from germline, CDR1 is DFQATT and CDR2 is SNEGSKA (reference sequence). The CDR3 region is CSARETFPTGPSTDTQYF.

CDR3 region: CSARSGRANTGELFF. J is TRBJ2-2 and V is TRBV29-1; lacking DNA, the TRBD2 call made by TCRdb goes unchecked. CDR1 SQVTM and CDR2 ANQGSEA come from the germline V gene. The CDR3 sequence is 15 residues long.

The rearrangement uses TRBV6-1 and TRBJ2-1; TCRdb's D gene call, TRBD1, goes unchecked for lack of DNA. The CDR3 contains 17 residues. Germline CDR1 is MNHNS and CDR2 is SASEGT. Here the CDR3 reads CASTTPRGANYYNEQFF.

The chain uses TRBV3-1 and TRBJ2-3; TCRdb selects TRBD2, and the lack of DNA leaves this call unchecked. The germline gives CDR1 LGHDT, CDR2 YNNKEL (reference sequence). CDR3 size: 16 residues. CDR3 sequence reads: CASSHISGGAADTQYF.

The chain joins TRBV28 to TRBJ2-1; the D gene TCRdb calls, TRBD2, cannot be checked with no DNA. CDR1 and CDR2 from the germline V gene are MDHEN and SYDVKM. This CDR3 region has 11 residues. CDR3 residues: CASSDSGSKFF.

The V and J genes are TRBV6-1 and TRBJ1-5; the D call of TRBD1 rests on TCRdb alone, since no DNA is present to check it. Germline V gives CDR1 MNHNS, CDR2 SASEGT. This CDR3 has 14 residues. The CDR3 is CASSRTGGYQPQHF.

The chain carries TRBV5-1 and TRBJ1-6. Germline V gives CDR1 SGHRS, CDR2 YFSETQ. The CDR3 runs to 17 residues. CDR3 sequence: CASSLVGLSSYNSPLHF.

The chain recombines TRBV29-1 with TRBJ2-2; without DNA, the TCRdb call of TRBD1 cannot be checked. There are 12 residues in the CDR3. Germline assignment: CDR1 SQVTM and CDR2 ANQGSEA. The chain's CDR3 is CSVAQGGGELFF.

The V and J genes are TRBV14 and TRBJ2-1; the TCRdb call, TRBD1, lacks DNA for checking. This CDR3 is built from 13 residues. The germline gives CDR1 SGHDN, CDR2 FVKESK. CDR3 sequence: CASSQGGGNEQFF.

This CDR3 reads CASSLLQSYNEQFF. The chain joins TRBV12-3 or TRBV12-4 to TRBJ2-1. The CDR3 is 14 residues long.

The chain employs TRBV20-1 and TRBJ2-2; the TCRdb D gene call, TRBD1, has no DNA to confirm it. Germline assignment: CDR1 DFQATT and CDR2 SNEGSKA (reference sequence). The CDR3 sequence is 14 residues long. Here the CDR3 reads CSARDPGTAGELFF.

J is TRBJ1-2 and V is TRBV25-1. CDR1 MGHDK and CDR2 SYGVNS come from the germline V gene. This CDR3 spans 17 amino acids. The CDR3 here is CASSVADVGRANYGYTF.